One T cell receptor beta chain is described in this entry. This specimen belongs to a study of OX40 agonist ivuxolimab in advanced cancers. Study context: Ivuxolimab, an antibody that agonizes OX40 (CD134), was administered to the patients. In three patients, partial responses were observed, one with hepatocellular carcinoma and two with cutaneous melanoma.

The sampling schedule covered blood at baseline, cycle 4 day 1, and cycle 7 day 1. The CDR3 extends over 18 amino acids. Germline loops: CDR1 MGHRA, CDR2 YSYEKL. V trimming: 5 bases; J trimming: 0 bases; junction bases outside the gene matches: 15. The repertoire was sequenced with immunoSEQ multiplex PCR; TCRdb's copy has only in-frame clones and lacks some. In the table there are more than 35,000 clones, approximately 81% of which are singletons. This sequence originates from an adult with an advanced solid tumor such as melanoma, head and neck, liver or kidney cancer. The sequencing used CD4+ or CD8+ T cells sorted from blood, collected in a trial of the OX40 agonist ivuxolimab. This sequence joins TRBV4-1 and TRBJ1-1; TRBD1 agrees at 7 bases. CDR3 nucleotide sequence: TGCGCCAGCAGCTTGCTTTACAGGGGACTGAGTATGAACACTGAAGCTTTCTTT. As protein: CASSLLYRGLSMNTEAFF.